The 28 T cell receptor beta chains in this list originate from one sample, sequenced in a study of T cell responses to AZD1222 COVID-19 vaccine. Repertoires were generated with immunoSEQ multiplex PCR, while TCRdb's copy carries only in-frame clones and drops some. The sample carries about 67,000 clones, around four fifths recorded once. The source was peripheral blood, collected on day 0 of AZD1222 vaccination. Source of these receptors: an adult in good health.

This sequence joins TRBV6-5 and TRBJ2-3, with D maybe TRBD2 (5 bases). The CDR3 spans 14 residues. Germline assignment: CDR1 MNHEY and CDR2 SVGAGI. Trimming pared 4 bases from V and 5 bases from J, leaving 13 bases between. The CDR3 protein is CASSLRTEEDTQYF. CDR3 DNA: TGTGCCAGCAGTTTAAGGACTGAAGAAGATACGCAGTATTTT.

The V call is TRBV15, the J call TRBJ1-2, with D hard to call. CDR3 length: 18 amino acids. Trimming cost V 3 bases and J 0 bases, with 20 bases left between them. Germline CDR1 LNHNV, CDR2 YYDKDF (reference sequence). CDR3 loop: CATSSLEALREPNYGYTF. The CDR3 DNA follows: TGTGCCACCAGCAGTCTTGAGGCCCTCCGTGAACCTAACTATGGCTACACCTTC.

This CDR3 reads CSDLGFSSYNEQFF. CDR3 in DNA: TGCAGCGATCTAGGCTTCAGCTCCTACAATGAGCAGTTCTTC. The rearrangement links TRBV29-1 to TRBJ2-1; D unclear. Germline loops: CDR1 SQVTM, CDR2 ANQGSEA. V lost 7 bases and J lost 0, with 13 bases in between. This CDR3 region has 14 residues.

V usage is TRBV7-2 and J usage is TRBJ1-1, with D unresolved. The CDR3 is 14 residues long. The V end lost 0 bases, the J end lost 4 bases, and 9 bases lay between the germline ends. Germline CDR1 SGHTA, CDR2 FQGNSA. The CDR3 nucleotides are TGTGCCAGCAGCTTAGCGAGGGTGCTCACTGAAGCTTTCTTT. This codes for CASSLARVLTEAFF.

This sequence joins TRBV5-1 and TRBJ2-3, with D possibly matching TRBD1 (5 bases). Per the germline V gene, CDR1 is SGHRS and CDR2 is YFSETQ. Between the trimmed V and J ends, which lost 3 bases and 5 bases, there was a span of 16 bases. The CDR3 sequence is 15 residues long. CDR3 amino acids: CASSSLEGAGDTQYF. CDR3 in DNA: TGCGCCAGCAGCTCCCTAGAAGGGGCTGGAGATACGCAGTATTTT.

The chain uses TRBV9 and TRBJ2-3; 8 positions match TRBD2. The germline gives CDR1 SGDLS, CDR2 YYNGEE. Trimming at V came to 0 bases and at J to 1 base, leaving 1 base not matched to a gene. The CDR3 is made up of 15 amino acids. CDR3 region: CASSVGGGRTDTQYF. The CDR3 nucleotides are TGTGCCAGCAGCGTAGGCGGGGGGCGCACAGATACGCAGTATTTT.

The chain joins TRBV2 to TRBJ1-4, with no clear D. Germline loops: CDR1 SNHLY, CDR2 FYNNEI. CDR3 size: 15 residues. Trimming pared 3 bases from V and 0 bases from J, leaving 8 bases between. Here the CDR3 reads CASSEEFATNEKLFF. CDR3 DNA: TGTGCCAGCAGTGAGGAGTTTGCAACTAATGAAAAACTGTTTTTT.

This chain links TRBV28 with TRBJ1-1; no clear D gene. CDR1 is MDHEN, CDR2 SYDVKM, per germline. The V and J ends lost 3 bases and 4 bases respectively, with 9 bases between them. CDR3 length equals 13 residues. The CDR3 sequence is CASSFEGPTEAFF. Here the CDR3 DNA reads TGTGCCAGCAGTTTTGAGGGTCCCACTGAAGCTTTCTTT.

This rearrangement joins TRBV28 to TRBJ2-3; the D call may be TRBD1 or TRBD2 (5 bases each). The CDR3 runs to 14 residues. The V gene lost 4 bases and the J gene lost 2 bases, with 10 bases spanning the gap. Germline V gene sequence: CDR1 MDHEN, CDR2 SYDVKM. CDR3 sequence reads: CASSSSGTTDTQYF. The CDR3 DNA follows: TGTGCCAGCAGTTCTTCAGGGACCACAGATACGCAGTATTTT.

The CDR3 sequence: CSANRDQEQYF. The CDR3 nucleotides are TGCAGTGCAAACCGGGACCAAGAGCAGTACTTC. V gene TRBV20-1 combines with J gene TRBJ2-7; TRBD1 or TRBD2 may be the D gene (5 bases each). V was shortened by 6 bases and J by 7 bases, with 13 bases between the two germline ends. The germline CDR1 and CDR2 sequences are DFQATT and SNEGSKA (reference sequence). The CDR3 has 11 amino acids.

The genes are TRBV7-9 and TRBJ1-1; D is ambiguous. Trimming left V 5 bases short and J 0 bases short, with 10 bases between. Germline CDR1 and CDR2: SEHNR and FQNEAQ (reference sequence). The CDR3 has 14 residues. The CDR3 bases are TGTGCCAGCAGCCCGGCCATTTTGAACACTGAAGCTTTCTTT. It codes for CASSPAILNTEAFF.

This clone was counted a few times. V gene TRBV7-3 combines with J gene TRBJ1-1; possibly TRBD1 for D (5 bases). Trimming pared 0 bases from V and 6 bases from J, leaving 11 bases between. The CDR3 sequence is 14 residues long. The germline CDR1 and CDR2 sequences are SGHTA and FQGTGA. Here the CDR3 reads CASSLTIRGPEAFF. CDR3 nucleotide sequence: TGTGCCAGCAGCTTAACGATCCGGGGCCCTGAAGCTTTCTTT.

The chain has TRBV19 and TRBJ2-7; a possible D gene is TRBD1 (7 bases). Germline V gives CDR1 LNHDA, CDR2 SQIVND (reference sequence). This CDR3 is built from 13 residues. Trimming took off 2 bases at V and 4 bases at J, with 9 bases between the two ends. CDR3: CASSIQGGYEQYF. In nucleotides, the CDR3 is TGTGCCAGTAGTATACAGGGGGGTTACGAGCAGTACTTC. Drawing the rest from reference TRBV19 and TRBJ2-7, the complete variable domain is DGGITQSPKYLFRKEGQNVTLSCEQNLNHDAMYWYRQDPGQGLRLIYYSQIVNDFQKGDIAEGYSVSREKKESFPLTVTSAQKNPTAFYLCASSIQGGYEQYFGPGTRLTVT.

The chain joins TRBV28 to TRBJ2-6; tentatively, D is TRBD1 (6 bases). The germline V gene has CDR1 MDHEN and CDR2 SYDVKM. The CDR3 runs 18 residues. V shed 1 base and J shed 1 base, with 14 bases lying between them. In DNA form, the CDR3 reads TGTGCCAGCAGTTTATACGGGCAGGGGTTATCTGGGGCCAACGTCCTGACTTTC. This translates into CASSLYGQGLSGANVLTF.

This rearrangement joins TRBV7-2 to TRBJ1-4, with unresolved D. Trimming took off 5 bases at V and 2 bases at J, with 6 bases between the two ends. In germline, CDR1 is SGHTA, CDR2 FQGNSA. This CDR3 has 13 amino acids. The CDR3 sequence is CASSEDTNEKLFF. The CDR3 DNA reads TGTGCCAGCAGCGAGGATACTAATGAAAAACTGTTTTTT.

The chain recombines TRBV28 with TRBJ2-6, with 13 bases identical to TRBD2. The germline CDR1 and CDR2 sequences are MDHEN and SYDVKM. V trimming: 6 bases; J trimming: 0 bases; junction bases outside the gene matches: 5. CDR3 size: 18 residues. The CDR3 DNA follows: TGTGCCAGCAGACCTACTAGCGGGAGGGACTCTGGGGCCAACGTCCTGACTTTC. Translating gives CASRPTSGRDSGANVLTF.

The chain joins TRBV30 to TRBJ1-1; 8 bases line up with TRBD1. Trimming cost V 4 bases and J 1 base; bases outside gene matches: 5. This CDR3 spans 14 amino acids. Germline loops: CDR1 GTSNPN, CDR2 SVGIG (reference sequence). The CDR3 bases are TGTGCCTGGAAGACAGGGGATTGGAACACTGAAGCTTTCTTT. Amino acids: CAWKTGDWNTEAFF.

The chain employs TRBV5-1 and TRBJ2-7; 8 bases map to TRBD1. The germline gives CDR1 SGHRS, CDR2 YFSETQ. J was trimmed by 4 bases and V by 0 bases; bases with no gene match: 6. This CDR3 has 15 amino acids. This CDR3 reads CASSLVSGGMYEQYF. Written as DNA, the CDR3 is TGCGCCAGCAGCTTGGTGTCAGGGGGCATGTACGAGCAGTACTTC.

This chain links TRBV27 with TRBJ2-2, with D unresolved. The germline V and J ends were trimmed by 3 bases and 6 bases, with 17 bases remaining between them. Germline CDR1 reads MNHEY; CDR2 reads SMNVEV (reference sequence). CDR3 length: 16 amino acids. The CDR3 nucleotides read TGTGCCAGCAGTTTTAGGAGTCTACGATCACCCGGGGAGCTGTTTTTT. Protein: CASSFRSLRSPGELFF.

This sequence joins TRBV5-1 and TRBJ2-2; D gene uncertain. This CDR3 has 11 residues. Germline V lookup: CDR1 SGHRS, CDR2 YFSETQ. Trimming shortened V by 5 bases and J by 7 bases, and 6 bases separated the two germline ends. The DNA of the CDR3 is TGCGCCAGCAGTGGTGTCGGGGAGCTGTTTTTT. Its translation is CASSGVGELFF.

J is TRBJ1-5 and V is TRBV3-1 (or the pseudogene TRBV3-2); D unclear. The V end was cut by 0 bases, the J end by 0 bases, with 6 bases between. This CDR3 contains 15 residues. Germline CDR1 and CDR2: LGHDT and YNNKEL (reference sequence). The CDR3 coding sequence is TGTGCCAGCAGCCAAGATTTGATTAGCAATCAGCCCCAGCATTTT. This sequence encodes CASSQDLISNQPQHF.

The table lists this clone with a count of one. This chain uses TRBV6-5 with TRBJ2-7; a weak D match, TRBD2 (5 bases). The germline CDR1 and CDR2 sequences are MNHEY and SVGAGI. The V and J ends lost 8 bases and 0 bases respectively, with 14 bases between them. The CDR3 covers 14 residues. The CDR3 sequence is CASRPWESSYEQYF. DNA for the CDR3: TGTGCCAGCCGCCCGTGGGAGAGCTCCTACGAGCAGTACTTC.

V is TRBV4-3 and J is TRBJ1-2; D call uncertain. This CDR3 has 13 residues. Germline-derived CDR1 and CDR2 are LGHNA and YSLEER. Trimming pared 2 bases from V and 6 bases from J, leaving 10 bases between. The CDR3 is CASSQKKRDGYTF. DNA for the CDR3: TGCGCCAGCAGCCAAAAAAAGAGGGATGGCTACACCTTC.

The chain joins TRBV15 to TRBJ1-4; D possibly corresponds to TRBD1 (6 bases). V was shortened by 2 bases and J by 5 bases, with 12 bases between the two germline ends. The CDR3 is 15 residues long. The germline gives CDR1 LNHNV, CDR2 YYDKDF (reference sequence). CDR3 coding DNA: TGTGCCACCAGCAGAAACGGACAGTCGAATGAAAAACTGTTTTTT. Its translation is CATSRNGQSNEKLFF. Full variable domain (remainder filled in from reference TRBV15 and TRBJ1-4): DAMVIQNPRYQVTQFGKPVTLSCSQTLNHNVMYWYQQKSSQAPKLLFHYYDKDFNNEADTPDNFQSRRPNTSFCFLDIRSPGLGDTAMYLCATSRNGQSNEKLFFGSGTQLSVL.

This clone was counted a few times. The V gene is TRBV6-5, the J gene TRBJ2-7; D is perhaps TRBD2 (6 bases). Germline lookup yields CDR1 MNHEY and CDR2 SVGAGI. The ends were cut back, 7 bases at V and 2 bases at J, with 12 bases in the middle. This CDR3 region has 13 residues. CDR3 DNA sequence: TGTGCCAGCAAGGAGGGAATCGCCTACGAGCAGTACTTC. Translated: CASKEGIAYEQYF.

J is TRBJ2-7 and V is TRBV6-6; 8 positions agree with TRBD2. The CDR3 is made up of 16 amino acids. Trimming at V came to 1 base and at J to 6 bases, leaving 11 bases not matched to a gene. Germline V gene sequence: CDR1 MNHNY, CDR2 SVGAGI (reference sequence). The CDR3 bases are TGTGCCAGCAGTTACTTCGGGGCGGGAGGTTCTGGCGAGCAGTACTTC. Translation: CASSYFGAGGSGEQYF.

This clone was recorded once. V gene TRBV28 combines with J gene TRBJ1-2, with TRBD1 identical over 12 bases. This CDR3 is 15 amino acids long. CDR1 and CDR2 (germline): MDHEN, SYDVKM. V dropped 4 bases and J dropped 8; count of bases not matched to a gene: 8. Here the CDR3 DNA reads TGTGCCAGCAGTTATAGTTCCGGGACAGGGGGCGGCTACACCTTC. It yields the protein CASSYSSGTGGGYTF.

This chain connects TRBV12-3 or TRBV12-4 to TRBJ1-1; D uncertain. V shed 2 bases and J shed 1 base, with 5 bases lying between them. The CDR3 has 13 residues. In DNA, the CDR3 is TGTGCCAGCAGTTTACAGGAGAACACTGAAGCTTTCTTT. Its translation is CASSLQENTEAFF.